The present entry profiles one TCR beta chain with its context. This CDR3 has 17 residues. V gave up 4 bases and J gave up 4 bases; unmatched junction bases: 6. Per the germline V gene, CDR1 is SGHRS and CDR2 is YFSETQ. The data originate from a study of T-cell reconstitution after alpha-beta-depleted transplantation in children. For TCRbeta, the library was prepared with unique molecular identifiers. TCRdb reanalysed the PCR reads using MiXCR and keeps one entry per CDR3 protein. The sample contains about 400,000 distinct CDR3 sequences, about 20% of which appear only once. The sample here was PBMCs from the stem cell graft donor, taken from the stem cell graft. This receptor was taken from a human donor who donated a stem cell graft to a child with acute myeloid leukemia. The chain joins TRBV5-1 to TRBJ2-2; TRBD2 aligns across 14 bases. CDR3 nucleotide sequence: TGCGCCAGCAGCGTTGGACTAGCGGGAGGTCCCACCGGGGAGCTGTTTTTT. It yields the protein CASSVGLAGGPTGELFF.